These 26 T cell receptor beta chains share one sample of origin, sequenced in a study of cytomegalovirus exposure and HLA in healthy donors. TCRdb's copy holds only in-frame clones and misses some; the assay was immunoSEQ multiplex PCR. The sample includes about 98,000 clones, roughly 90% seen only once; the top ten take around 6%. The specimen sequenced was PBMCs. These receptor sequences come from a man between 18 and 35 years old in good health and CMV-seropositive.

For the CDR3, the DNA is TGTGCCAGCAGCTTATTGCCAGGGGGCACAAACACTGAAGCTTTCTTT. As protein: CASSLLPGGTNTEAFF. The chain has TRBV7-3 and TRBJ1-1; 8 bases are shared with TRBD1. J was trimmed by 2 bases and V by 2 bases; bases with no gene match: 7. CDR3 length equals 16 residues. Germline-derived CDR1 and CDR2 are SGHTA and FQGTGA.

The V and J genes are TRBV7-2 and TRBJ2-1; TRBD2 matches at 11 bases. CDR1 is SGHTA and CDR2 is FQGNSA in the germline V gene. V lost 1 base and J lost 5; bases outside the gene matches: 4. The length of the CDR3 is 16 residues. The CDR3 is CASSLGLAGINNEQFF. The CDR3 nucleotides are TGTGCCAGCAGCTTAGGACTAGCGGGAATCAACAATGAGCAGTTCTTC.

The chain employs TRBV19 and TRBJ2-7; tentative D call: TRBD1 (7 bases). The germline V and J ends were trimmed by 5 bases and 5 bases, with 16 bases remaining between them. Germline CDR1 LNHDA, CDR2 SQIVND (reference sequence). CDR3 length: 14 amino acids. CDR3 nucleotide sequence: TGTGCCAGTAGTTTCCAGGGGGGAATAAACGAGCAGTACTTC. Protein sequence: CASSFQGGINEQYF. Supplemented by reference TRBV19 and TRBJ2-7, the full variable domain reads DGGITQSPKYLFRKEGQNVTLSCEQNLNHDAMYWYRQDPGQGLRLIYYSQIVNDFQKGDIAEGYSVSREKKESFPLTVTSAQKNPTAFYLCASSFQGGINEQYFGPGTRLTVT.

This clone was observed once. The chain employs TRBV6-6 and TRBJ2-2; D is possibly TRBD1 (6 bases). Trimming took off 4 bases at V and 2 bases at J, with 8 bases between the two ends. Germline CDR1 is MNHNY and CDR2 is SVGAGI (reference sequence). The CDR3 runs to 14 residues. The CDR3 here is CASSLDRNTGELFF. DNA of the CDR3: TGTGCCAGCAGTTTGGACAGAAACACCGGGGAGCTGTTTTTT.

This clone was seen only a few times. The chain joins TRBV5-1 to TRBJ1-2, with TRBD1 identical over 8 bases. The junction had 4 bases not matched to a gene; V was cut back by 3 bases and J by 0 bases. Germline values: CDR1 SGHRS, CDR2 YFSETQ. This CDR3 is 15 amino acids long. The CDR3 loop reads CASSSGQGSNYGYTF. CDR3 in DNA: TGCGCCAGCAGCTCCGGACAGGGATCTAACTATGGCTACACCTTC.

This clone was detected only once. The CDR3 spells CSGREWQAETQYF. The CDR3 DNA reads as TGCAGCGGGCGGGAGTGGCAAGCAGAGACCCAGTACTTC. The gene calls are TRBV29-1 and TRBJ2-5, with 7 bases lining up with TRBD2. This CDR3 has 13 residues. Per germline, CDR1 SQVTM and CDR2 ANQGSEA. With V trimmed by 7 bases and J by 4 bases, 9 bases remained unmatched. The full variable domain, with the rest looked up from reference TRBV29-1 and TRBJ2-5, is SAVISQKPSRDICQRGTSLTIQCQVDSQVTMMFWYRQQPGQSLTLIATANQGSEATYESGFVIDKFPISRPNLTFSTLTVSNMSPEDSSIYLCSGREWQAETQYFGPGTRLLVL.

This chain uses TRBV6-6 with TRBJ2-3; 8 bases are a match to TRBD1. Germline loops: CDR1 MNHNY, CDR2 SVGAGI (reference sequence). This CDR3 has 15 residues. V dropped 7 bases and J dropped 6; count of bases not matched to a gene: 12. CDR3 amino acids: CASTRTGMRPDTQYF. CDR3 DNA sequence: TGTGCCAGCACCCGGACAGGGATGCGGCCGGATACGCAGTATTTT.

This chain uses TRBV27 with TRBJ2-3; possibly TRBD2 for D (5 bases). Germline-derived CDR1 and CDR2 are MNHEY and SMNVEV (reference sequence). CDR3 size: 15 residues. V was cut by 4 bases and J by 0 bases, with 11 bases left in between. CDR3 region: CASSSLALSTDTQYF. DNA for the CDR3: TGTGCCAGCAGTTCCCTAGCCCTTAGCACAGATACGCAGTATTTT.

The chain carries TRBV4-1 and TRBJ1-2; TRBD1 matches at 8 bases. This CDR3 comprises 18 residues. Germline values: CDR1 MGHRA, CDR2 YSYEKL. The V segment lost 4 bases and the J segment 4 bases; nucleotides outside the gene matches: 17. CDR3: CASSPRQGAVDTIYGYTF. The CDR3 nucleotides are TGCGCCAGCAGCCCCAGGCAGGGGGCGGTGGACACTATCTATGGCTACACCTTC.

J is TRBJ2-7 and V is TRBV29-1, with D perhaps TRBD1 (6 bases). V was shortened by 4 bases and J by 5 bases, with 18 bases between the two germline ends. The CDR3 has 14 amino acids. Germline CDR1 reads SQVTM; CDR2 reads ANQGSEA. The chain's CDR3 is CSVAGTPNEDEQYF. Written as DNA, the CDR3 is TGCAGCGTTGCTGGGACACCCAATGAGGACGAGCAGTACTTC.

This chain links TRBV29-1 with TRBJ2-7; tentative D call: TRBD1 (6 bases). CDR1 and CDR2 from the germline V gene are SQVTM and ANQGSEA. V lost 6 bases and J 2 bases, leaving 17 bases between the germline ends. The CDR3 spans 14 residues. CDR3 sequence: CSVGRQADTYEQYF. CDR3 in DNA: TGCAGCGTCGGAAGACAGGCGGATACCTACGAGCAGTACTTC.

The chain carries TRBV7-8 and TRBJ2-7, with 8 bases lining up with TRBD1. Germline values: CDR1 SGHVS, CDR2 FQNEAQ. The CDR3 spans 15 residues. J lost 2 bases, V lost 5 bases, and 8 bases had no gene match. CDR3 loop: CASSRTGPPTYEQYF. The CDR3 nucleotides read TGTGCCAGCAGCCGGACAGGGCCCCCCACCTACGAGCAGTACTTC.

This chain links TRBV6-5 with TRBJ1-2; the D gene is possibly TRBD1 (5 bases). The CDR3 extends over 13 amino acids. V lost 7 bases to trimming and J lost 7 bases, with 16 bases between them. CDR1 is MNHEY, CDR2 SVGAGI, per germline. The CDR3 region is CASTPGGGSGYTF. CDR3 DNA sequence: TGTGCCAGCACCCCAGGTGGGGGGTCTGGCTACACCTTC.

The J gene is TRBJ2-7, the V gene TRBV2, with D hard to call. Germline V lookup: CDR1 SNHLY, CDR2 FYNNEI. The CDR3 is made up of 15 amino acids. The V and J ends lost 6 bases and 2 bases respectively, with 17 bases between them. The CDR3 bases are TGTGCCAGCAGAGAGGTAGTCGAGTTACCCTACGAGCAGTACTTC. Translation: CASREVVELPYEQYF.

The chain uses TRBV6-5 and TRBJ2-7; 8 bases are a match to TRBD1. This CDR3 region has 14 residues. Germline CDR1 reads MNHEY; CDR2 reads SVGAGI. After removal of 6 bases from V and 0 bases from J, the junction contained 4 bases not matched to a gene. The CDR3 region has the DNA TGTGCCAGCAGCACAGGGGGTAGCTCCTACGAGCAGTACTTC. Its protein product is CASSTGGSSYEQYF.

The V call is TRBV11-3, the J call TRBJ2-7; 8 positions match TRBD1. V was clipped by 5 bases and J by 7 bases; unmatched bases: 4. This CDR3 has 12 amino acids. In germline, CDR1 is SGHNT, CDR2 YENEEA. CDR3: CASSLGTGEQYF. In DNA form, the CDR3 reads TGTGCCAGCAGCCTCGGGACAGGAGAGCAGTACTTC.

CDR3 protein: CASSVDRGSQPQHF. Written as DNA, the CDR3 is TGTGCCAGCAGCGTAGACAGGGGAAGTCAGCCCCAGCATTTT. V usage is TRBV9 and J usage is TRBJ1-5; 7 bases map to TRBD1. After removal of 0 bases from V and 6 bases from J, the junction contained 3 bases not matched to a gene. The CDR3 covers 14 residues. Germline V gene data show CDR1 as SGDLS and CDR2 as YYNGEE.

This clone was seen a few times. The CDR3 DNA reads as TGCAGCGTTGAGCGTTGGCCAGGGTCCAACAATGAGCAGTTCTTC. Translating gives CSVERWPGSNNEQFF. The chain employs TRBV29-1 and TRBJ2-1, with D perhaps matching TRBD1 (5 bases). Germline V gives CDR1 SQVTM, CDR2 ANQGSEA. Trimming removed 3 bases from V and 5 bases from J, with 17 bases in between. The CDR3 sequence is 15 residues long.

The V call is TRBV10-3, the J call TRBJ2-5; TRBD2 matches at 8 bases. The trim removed 10 bases at V and 5 bases at J, leaving 6 bases unmatched. Germline V gene data show CDR1 as ENHRY and CDR2 as SYGVKD. The CDR3 has 12 amino acids. DNA for the CDR3: TGTGCCACTCGCGGGGGGCAGGAGACCCAGTACTTC. It yields the protein CATRGGQETQYF.

This clone is a singleton in its sample. The chain couples TRBV11-2 to TRBJ1-2, with D tentatively TRBD1 (5 bases). The CDR3 length is 17 residues. Trimming stripped 1 base from V and 4 bases from J, with 19 bases between. CDR1 and CDR2 from the germline V gene are SGHAT and FQNNGV. CDR3 nucleotides: TGTGCCAGCAGCTTAGTCACCCAGGGTCAAACCTTCTATGGCTACACCTTC. Translation gives CASSLVTQGQTFYGYTF.

This clone was seen just once. The chain joins TRBV19 to TRBJ2-3; 8 nucleotides match TRBD2. There are 17 residues in the CDR3. CDR1 and CDR2 from the germline V gene are LNHDA and SQIVND (reference sequence). The V segment lost 4 bases and the J segment 2 bases; nucleotides outside the gene matches: 11. This CDR3 reads CASSRGSGGAPTDTQYF. CDR3 coding DNA: TGTGCCAGTAGTAGGGGCAGCGGGGGAGCCCCCACAGATACGCAGTATTTT.

For the CDR3, the DNA is TGTGCCAGTCGCCCGGACAGGAGGCACACTGAAGCTTTCTTT. Residues: CASRPDRRHTEAFF. V is TRBV19 and J is TRBJ1-1; TRBD1 matches at 7 bases. V shed 8 bases and J 3 bases; nucleotides not matched to a gene: 9. Germline CDR1 reads LNHDA; CDR2 reads SQIVND (reference sequence). The CDR3 extends over 14 amino acids.

This rearrangement joins TRBV5-1 to TRBJ1-1; tentatively, D is TRBD1 (6 bases). Germline V gives CDR1 SGHRS, CDR2 YFSETQ. The CDR3 length is 15 residues. Trimming removed 3 bases from V and 6 bases from J, with 18 bases in between. The CDR3 protein is CASSSSPRGFAEAFF. The CDR3 bases are TGCGCCAGCAGCTCTTCACCCAGGGGCTTCGCTGAAGCTTTCTTT.

The chain links TRBV7-6 to TRBJ2-7; 12 bases are shared with TRBD2. Germline CDR1 SGHVS, CDR2 FNYEAQ. The CDR3 contains 16 residues. Trimming cost V 0 bases and J 4 bases; bases outside gene matches: 4. In nucleotides, the CDR3 is TGTGCCAGCAGCTTAGCGACTAGCGGGAGAGCGTACGAGCAGTACTTC. Translating gives CASSLATSGRAYEQYF.

V gene TRBV5-5 combines with J gene TRBJ1-5; unclear D gene. This CDR3 is 15 amino acids long. Trimming took 0 bases from V and 6 from J, leaving 13 bases between them. Per germline, CDR1 SGHKS and CDR2 YYEKEE (reference sequence). CDR3 protein: CASSLVGLSGQPQHF. DNA for the CDR3: TGTGCCAGCAGCTTGGTCGGATTAAGCGGTCAGCCCCAGCATTTT.

The rearrangement joins TRBV27 to TRBJ2-1; TRBD2 matches at 14 bases. The J segment lost 6 bases and the V segment lost 5 bases, leaving 6 bases of the junction unmatched. The CDR3 runs to 16 residues. The germline V gene encodes CDR1 MNHEY and CDR2 SMNVEV (reference sequence). The CDR3 sequence: CASSARLAGGLNEQFF. Here the CDR3 DNA reads TGTGCCAGCAGTGCGAGACTAGCGGGGGGGCTCAATGAGCAGTTCTTC.